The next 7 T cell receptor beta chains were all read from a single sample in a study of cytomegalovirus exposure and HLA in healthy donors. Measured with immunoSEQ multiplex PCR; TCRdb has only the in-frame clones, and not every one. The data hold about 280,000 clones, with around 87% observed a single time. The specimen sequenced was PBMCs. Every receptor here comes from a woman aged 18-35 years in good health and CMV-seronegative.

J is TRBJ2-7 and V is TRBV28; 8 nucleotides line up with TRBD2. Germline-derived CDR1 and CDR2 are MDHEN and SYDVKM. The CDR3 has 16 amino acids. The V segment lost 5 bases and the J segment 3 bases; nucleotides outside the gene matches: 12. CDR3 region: CASSPGGAGRSYEQYF. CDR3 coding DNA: TGTGCCAGCAGTCCCGGGGGGGCGGGTCGCAGCTACGAGCAGTACTTC.

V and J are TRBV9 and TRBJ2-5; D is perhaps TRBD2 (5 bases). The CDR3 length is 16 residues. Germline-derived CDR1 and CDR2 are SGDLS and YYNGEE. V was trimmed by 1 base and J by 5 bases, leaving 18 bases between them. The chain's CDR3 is CASSVTPGGDPETQYF. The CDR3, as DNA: TGTGCCAGCAGCGTAACCCCCGGAGGCGATCCCGAGACCCAGTACTTC.

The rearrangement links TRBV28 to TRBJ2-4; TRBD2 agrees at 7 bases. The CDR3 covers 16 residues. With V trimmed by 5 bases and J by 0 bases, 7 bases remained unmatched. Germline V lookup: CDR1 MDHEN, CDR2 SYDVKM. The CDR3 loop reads CASSRLAVLAKNIQYF. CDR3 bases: TGTGCCAGCAGTAGGCTAGCGGTACTAGCCAAAAACATTCAGTACTTC.

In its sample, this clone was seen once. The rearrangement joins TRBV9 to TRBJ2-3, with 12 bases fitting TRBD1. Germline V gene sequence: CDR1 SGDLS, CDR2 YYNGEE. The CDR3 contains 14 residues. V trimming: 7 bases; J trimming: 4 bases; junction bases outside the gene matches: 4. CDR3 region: CASGRDRGPDTQYF. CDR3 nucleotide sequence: TGTGCCAGCGGCCGGGACAGGGGGCCAGATACGCAGTATTTT.

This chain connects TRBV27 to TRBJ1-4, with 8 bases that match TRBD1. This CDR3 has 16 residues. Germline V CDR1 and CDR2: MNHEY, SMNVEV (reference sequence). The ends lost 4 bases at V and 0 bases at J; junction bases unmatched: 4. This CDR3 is CASSSGQGATNEKLFF. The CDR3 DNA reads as TGTGCCAGCAGTTCCGGACAGGGTGCAACTAATGAAAAACTGTTTTTT. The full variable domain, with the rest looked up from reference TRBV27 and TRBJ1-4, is EAQVTQNPRYLITVTGKKLTVTCSQNMNHEYMSWYRQDPGLGLRQIYYSMNVEVTDKGDVPEGYKVSRKEKRNFPLILESPSPNQTSLYFCASSSGQGATNEKLFFGSGTQLSVL.

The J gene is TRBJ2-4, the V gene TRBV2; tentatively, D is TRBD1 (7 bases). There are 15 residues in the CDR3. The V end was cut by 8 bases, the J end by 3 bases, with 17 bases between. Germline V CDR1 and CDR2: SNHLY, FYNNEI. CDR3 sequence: CASSRGGGDKNIQYF. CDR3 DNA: TGTGCCAGCTCCCGAGGGGGCGGGGACAAAAACATTCAGTACTTC. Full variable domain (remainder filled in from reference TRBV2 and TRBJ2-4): EPEVTQTPSHQVTQMGQEVILRCVPISNHLYFYWYRQILGQKVEFLVSFYNNEISEKSEIFDDQFSVERPDGSNFTLKIRSTKLEDSAMYFCASSRGGGDKNIQYFGAGTRLSVL.

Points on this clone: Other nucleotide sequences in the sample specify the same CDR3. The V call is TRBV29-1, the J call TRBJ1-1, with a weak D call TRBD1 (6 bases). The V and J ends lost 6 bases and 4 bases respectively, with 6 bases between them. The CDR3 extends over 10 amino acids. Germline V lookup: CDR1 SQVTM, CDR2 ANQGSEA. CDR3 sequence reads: CSVRGTEAFF. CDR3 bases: TGCAGCGTCAGGGGCACTGAAGCTTTCTTT.